A selection of T cell receptor beta chains follows, all from one sample in a study of OX40 agonist ivuxolimab in advanced cancers. Clones were sequenced by immunoSEQ multiplex PCR, and TCRdb holds only the in-frame ones, with some missing. The sample carries tens of thousands of clones, about nine tenths recorded once. The source material was CD4+ or CD8+ T cells sorted from blood, sampled in a trial of the OX40 agonist ivuxolimab. These receptor sequences come from an adult with an advanced solid tumor such as melanoma, head and neck, liver or kidney cancer. Both conserved end residues are part of each CDR3. A D gene is named only where the DNA matches it firmly. For some rows the clone size is stated as once, few or many, or as a class when expanded; others skip it.

>TRBJ1-5|TRBD1|TRBV5-6|-
CASSQGTEYSNQPQHF
TGTGCCAGCAGCCAAGGGACAGAGTATAGCAATCAGCCCCAGCATTTT
>TRBJ1-1|-|TRBV19|-
CASSIDRLSWGRATEAFF
TGTGCCAGTAGTATAGATCGTCTCTCGTGGGGGCGGGCCACTGAAGCTTTCTTT
>TRBJ2-2|-|TRBV30|-
CAWTFSGSESGELFF
TGTGCCTGGACCTTCTCCGGTAGTGAGTCCGGGGAGCTGTTTTTT
>TRBJ1-2|-|TRBV14|-
CASSQVGYGYTF
TGTGCCAGCAGCCAAGTTGGGTATGGCTACACCTTC
>TRBJ1-5|-|TRBV19|-
CASSIRDNNQPQHF
TGTGCCAGTAGTATCAGGGATAACAATCAGCCCCAGCATTTT
>TRBJ2-5|-|TRBV27|-
CASRSPGSEETQYF
TGTGCCAGCAGATCCCCGGGGTCGGAAGAGACCCAGTACTTC
>TRBJ2-2|TRBD2|TRBV6-4|-
CASSDGGAGELFF
TGTGCCAGCAGTGACGGGGGGGCCGGGGAGCTGTTTTTT
>TRBJ1-2|-|TRBV7-2|large
CASSPRPGRGSEGYTF
TGTGCCAGCAGCCCACGCCCGGGACGGGGGAGTGAAGGCTACACCTTC
>TRBJ2-7|-|TRBV19|-
CASSIDLALEQYF
TGTGCCAGTAGTATAGATCTGGCGCTAGAGCAGTACTTC
>TRBJ2-7|-|TRBV2|-
CASSEMTVNSEQYF
TGTGCCAGCAGTGAAATGACAGTGAACAGCGAGCAGTACTTC
>TRBJ2-5|-|TRBV6-5|once
CASSYPETQYF
TGTGCCAGCAGTTACCCGGAGACCCAGTACTTC
>TRBJ2-2|TRBD2|TRBV9|-
CASSPFSGKPTGELFF
TGTGCCAGCAGCCCCTTTAGCGGGAAGCCCACCGGGGAGCTGTTTTTT
>TRBJ2-1|-|TRBV6-5|-
CASLGPYSEQFF
TGTGCCAGCCTGGGGCCTTACAGTGAGCAGTTCTTC
>TRBJ2-1|-|TRBV11-2|-
CASSLTTPNPQGKFF
TGTGCCAGCAGCTTAACCACCCCCAACCCCCAAGGAAAGTTCTTC
>TRBJ2-7|-|TRBV14|-
CASSQDRQVSYEQYF
TGTGCCAGCAGCCAAGATAGGCAGGTCTCCTACGAGCAGTACTTC
>TRBJ2-1|-|TRBV5-4|-
CASSSGNEQFF
TGTGCCAGCAGCTCAGGGAATGAGCAGTTCTTC
>TRBJ1-5|-|TRBV7-9|-
CASSAGDQPQHF
TGTGCCAGCAGCGCAGGGGATCAGCCCCAGCATTTT
>TRBJ2-7|-|TRBV28|-
CASTLGAGEFYEQYF
TGTGCCAGCACCTTAGGGGCAGGGGAGTTCTACGAGCAGTACTTC
>TRBJ2-7|TRBD1|TRBV18|-
CASSPRDSNSYEQYF
TGTGCCAGCTCACCCCGGGACAGCAACTCCTACGAGCAGTACTTC
>TRBJ2-4|-|TRBV29-1|-
CSVEVLGGKNIQYF
TGCAGCGTTGAGGTCCTGGGGGGCAAAAACATTCAGTACTTC
>TRBJ1-5|-|TRBV6-5|few
CASSYRDNQPQHF
TGTGCCAGCAGTTACCGGGACAATCAGCCCCAGCATTTT
>TRBJ2-1|-|TRBV7-6|-
CASSSGNNEQFF
TGTGCCAGCAGCTCAGGGAACAATGAGCAGTTCTTC
>TRBJ2-7|-|TRBV28|-
CASSLERGGYEQYF
TGTGCCAGCAGTTTAGAAAGGGGGGGCTACGAGCAGTACTTC
>TRBJ1-4|-|TRBV7-2|-
CASSSPEKLFF
TGTGCCAGCAGCTCTCCTGAAAAACTGTTTTTT
>TRBJ2-1|-|TRBV13|-
CASSSRALYNEQFF
TGTGCCAGCAGCTCCAGGGCACTTTACAATGAGCAGTTCTTC